This T cell receptor beta chain was recorded in a study of CD8 T cells in ankylosing spondylitis (dated by TCRdb to about 2017). Study-wide context: The study profiled T cell receptor beta repertoires in healthy donors and ankylosing spondylitis patients to find disease-linked TCR variants. Peripheral blood was sampled, and synovial fluid was additionally collected from ankylosing spondylitis patients. The full study cohort comprised roughly 24 ankylosing spondylitis patients and approximately 100 healthy donors.

Beyond this particular receptor, the publication reports: The disease-linked clones were reported as significantly enriched in matched synovial fluid samples from ankylosing spondylitis patients. A TCR beta motif made up of several highly homologous amino acid variants appeared to be characteristic of blood from ankylosing spondylitis patients. Some motif variants were previously reported in synovial fluid and blood of reactive arthritis patients, suggesting common disease-initiation mechanisms. The disease-linked clones had a CD8+ phenotype and were found at relatively low frequencies in peripheral blood.

The table lists this clonotype with a few counts. What this receptor recognizes is not known. Nothing much larger sits one base from this clone, and base qualities are not available. The sequencing machine was an Illumina HiSeq 2500. Quantitative 5'-RACE with molecular barcodes was used to prepare TCR beta libraries. The study's processing was this. A new computational method, built on a probabilistic model of VDJ rearrangement, was used to identify disease-linked TCR variants. The public reads were quality trimmed at Q25 with fastp and then assembled into clones with MiXCR by TCRdb, keeping productive beta chains. Each CDR3 protein gets just one entry, which takes the most common genes and DNA from the rows behind it. These V and J calls rely on TCRdb rather than the paper's analysis. A total of hundreds of thousands of distinct CDR3 sequences appear in this sample, around 11% of them only once. Approximately 0.5% of the sample goes to the ten largest clones.

The TCR originated in a male donor with ankylosing spondylitis. Input material: blood, either unsorted or a sorted T cell fraction (not recorded which).

The base sequence is TGCGCCAGCAGCTTCTACCACCGGGACAGGGGAAGGGAGGAGACCCAGTACTTC. Its protein product is CASSFYHRDRGREETQYF. The receptor chain draws on TRBV5-1 and TRBJ2-5; TRBD1 lines up with 10 middle nucleotides. The CDR3, cysteine through phenylalanine, is 18 amino acids long. Just the 54-base CDR3 DNA is kept, in frame starting at base 1. The germline V gene supplies CDR1 SGHRS and CDR2 YFSETQ. V is pruned by 2 bases and J by 5 bases, leaving 15 bases of the junction without a gene match.